The T cell receptor (beta chain) described here comes from a study of T cells in Graves' hyperthyroidism and ophthalmopathy. At least ten counts were recorded for this clonotype. This CDR3 has 15 residues. CDR1 and CDR2 (germline): SQVTM, ANQGSEA. V was pared by 7 bases and J by 2 bases, with 19 bases between. RNA transcripts were the template for amplifying TCR beta CDR3 regions. A first-round RT-PCR of the TCR CDR3 used the HTBI primer set. TCRdb re-called the multiplex PCR reads through MiXCR, storing one row per CDR3 protein. Seen here are 730,000 or so distinct CDR3 sequences, 18% observed once, and the top ten hold approximately 15%.

The rearrangement links TRBV29-1 to TRBJ2-3; no definite D call. This clonotype was obtained from a woman in her fifties or sixties with Graves' hyperthyroidism that later progressed to Graves' ophthalmopathy. Sequencing input: blood. CDR3 bases: TGCAGCGCGGCTCCGACGGGCGGACCCACAGATACGCAGTATTTT. It specifies CSAAPTGGPTDTQYF.